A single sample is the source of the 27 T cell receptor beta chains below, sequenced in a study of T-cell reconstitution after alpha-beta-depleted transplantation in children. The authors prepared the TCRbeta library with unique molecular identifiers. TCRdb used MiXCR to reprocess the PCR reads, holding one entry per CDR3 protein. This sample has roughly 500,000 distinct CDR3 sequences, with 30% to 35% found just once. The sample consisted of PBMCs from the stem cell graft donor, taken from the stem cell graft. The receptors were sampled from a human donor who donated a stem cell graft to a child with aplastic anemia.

The chain's CDR3 is CASRAQGSGANVLTF. Here the CDR3 DNA reads TGTGCCAGCAGAGCCCAGGGATCTGGGGCCAACGTCCTGACTTTC. The V and J genes are TRBV27 and TRBJ2-6; TRBD1 might be the D (5 bases). Trimming removed 6 bases from V and 1 base from J, with 10 bases in between. CDR1 and CDR2 (germline): MNHEY, SMNVEV (reference sequence). The CDR3 extends over 15 amino acids.

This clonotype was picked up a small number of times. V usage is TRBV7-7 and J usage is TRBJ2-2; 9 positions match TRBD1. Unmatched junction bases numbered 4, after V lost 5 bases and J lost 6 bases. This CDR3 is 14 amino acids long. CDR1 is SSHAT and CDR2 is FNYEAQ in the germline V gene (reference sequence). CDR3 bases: TGTGCCAGCAGCCCGGACAGGGGATCCGGGGAGCTGTTTTTT. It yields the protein CASSPDRGSGELFF.

CDR3 loop: CSVEGGNGGYTF. The CDR3 coding sequence is TGCAGCGTTGAAGGCGGGAATGGTGGCTACACCTTC. The rearrangement links TRBV29-1 to TRBJ1-2, with D uncertain. The CDR3 is 12 amino acids. In germline, CDR1 is SQVTM, CDR2 ANQGSEA. V shed 1 base and J shed 7 bases, with 10 bases lying between them. Together with reference TRBV29-1 and TRBJ1-2, the CDR3 gives the full variable domain: SAVISQKPSRDICQRGTSLTIQCQVDSQVTMMFWYRQQPGQSLTLIATANQGSEATYESGFVIDKFPISRPNLTFSTLTVSNMSPEDSSIYLCSVEGGNGGYTFGSGTRLTVV.

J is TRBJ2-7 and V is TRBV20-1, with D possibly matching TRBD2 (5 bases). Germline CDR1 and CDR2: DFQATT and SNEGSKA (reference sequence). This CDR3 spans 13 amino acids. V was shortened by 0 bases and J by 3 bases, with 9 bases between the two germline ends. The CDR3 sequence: CSARDKRSYEQYF. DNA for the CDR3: TGCAGTGCTAGAGACAAGCGGAGCTACGAGCAGTACTTC.

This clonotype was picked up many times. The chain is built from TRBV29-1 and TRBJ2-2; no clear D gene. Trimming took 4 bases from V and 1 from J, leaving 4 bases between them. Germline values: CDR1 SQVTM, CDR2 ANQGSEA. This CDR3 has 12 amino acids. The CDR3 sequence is CSVGGNTGELFF. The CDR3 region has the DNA TGCAGCGTTGGGGGGAACACCGGGGAGCTGTTTTTT.

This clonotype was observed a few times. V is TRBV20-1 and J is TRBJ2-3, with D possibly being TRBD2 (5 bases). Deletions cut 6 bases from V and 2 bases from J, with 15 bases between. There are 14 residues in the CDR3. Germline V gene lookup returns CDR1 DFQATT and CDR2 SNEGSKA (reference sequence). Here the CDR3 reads CSAPPGGLTDTQYF. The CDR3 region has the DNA TGCAGTGCCCCCCCAGGCGGGCTCACAGATACGCAGTATTTT.

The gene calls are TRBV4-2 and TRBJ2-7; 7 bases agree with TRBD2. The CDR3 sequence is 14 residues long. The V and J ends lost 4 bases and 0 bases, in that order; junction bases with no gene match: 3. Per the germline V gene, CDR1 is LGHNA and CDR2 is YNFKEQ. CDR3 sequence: CASSPAGVSYEQYF. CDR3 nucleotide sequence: TGTGCCAGCAGCCCGGCGGGGGTCTCCTACGAGCAGTACTTC.

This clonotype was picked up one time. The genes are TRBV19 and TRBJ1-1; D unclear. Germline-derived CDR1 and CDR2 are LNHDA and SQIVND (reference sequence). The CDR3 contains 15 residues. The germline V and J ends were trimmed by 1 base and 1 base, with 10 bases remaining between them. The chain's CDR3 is CASSIVAGRNTEAFF. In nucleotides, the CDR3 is TGTGCCAGTAGTATAGTTGCCGGACGGAACACTGAAGCTTTCTTT.

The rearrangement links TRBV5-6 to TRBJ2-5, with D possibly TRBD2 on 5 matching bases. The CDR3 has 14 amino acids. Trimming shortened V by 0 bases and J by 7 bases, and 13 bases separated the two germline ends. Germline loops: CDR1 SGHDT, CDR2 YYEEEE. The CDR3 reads CASSLGRAVGTQYF. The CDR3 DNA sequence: TGTGCCAGCAGCTTGGGGCGGGCCGTCGGGACCCAGTACTTC.

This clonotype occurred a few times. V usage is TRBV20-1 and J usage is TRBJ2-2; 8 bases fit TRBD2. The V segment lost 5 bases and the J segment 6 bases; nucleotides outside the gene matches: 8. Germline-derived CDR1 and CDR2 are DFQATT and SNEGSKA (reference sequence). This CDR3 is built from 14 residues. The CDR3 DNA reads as TGCAGTGCTTCCCAGCGGGAGTCAGCCGGGGAGCTGTTTTTT. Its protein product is CSASQRESAGELFF.

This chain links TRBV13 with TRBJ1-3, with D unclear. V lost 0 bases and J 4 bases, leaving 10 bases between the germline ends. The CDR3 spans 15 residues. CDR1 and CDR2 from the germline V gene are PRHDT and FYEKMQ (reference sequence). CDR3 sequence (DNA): TGTGCCAGCAGCTTAGGCAGTAAGGCCGGAAACACCATATATTTT. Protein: CASSLGSKAGNTIYF.

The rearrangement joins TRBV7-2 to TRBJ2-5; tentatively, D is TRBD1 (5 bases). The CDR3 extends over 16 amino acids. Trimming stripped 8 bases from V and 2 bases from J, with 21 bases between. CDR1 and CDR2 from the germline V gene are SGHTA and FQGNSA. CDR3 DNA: TGTGCCAGCGGCGTTGACAGTCAGAGACCTCAAGAGACCCAGTACTTC. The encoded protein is CASGVDSQRPQETQYF. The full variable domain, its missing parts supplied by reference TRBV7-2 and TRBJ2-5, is GAGVSQSPSNKVTEKGKDVELRCDPISGHTALYWYRQSLGQGLEFLIYFQGNSAPDKSGLPSDRFSAERTGGSVSTLTIQRTQQEDSAVYLCASGVDSQRPQETQYFGPGTRLLVL.

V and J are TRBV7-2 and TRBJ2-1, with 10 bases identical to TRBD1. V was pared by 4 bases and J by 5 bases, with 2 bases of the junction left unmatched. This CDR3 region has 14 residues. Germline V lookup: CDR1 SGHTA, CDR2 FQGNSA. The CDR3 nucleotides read TGTGCCAGCAGCTGGGACAGGGGACACAATGAGCAGTTCTTC. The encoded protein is CASSWDRGHNEQFF. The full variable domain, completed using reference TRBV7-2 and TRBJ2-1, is GAGVSQSPSNKVTEKGKDVELRCDPISGHTALYWYRQSLGQGLEFLIYFQGNSAPDKSGLPSDRFSAERTGGSVSTLTIQRTQQEDSAVYLCASSWDRGHNEQFFGPGTRLTVL.

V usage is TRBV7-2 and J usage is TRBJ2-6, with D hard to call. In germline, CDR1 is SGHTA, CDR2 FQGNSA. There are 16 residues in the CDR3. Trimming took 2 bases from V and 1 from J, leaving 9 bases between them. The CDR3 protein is CASSLMPGSGANVLTF. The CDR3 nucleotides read TGTGCCAGCAGCTTAATGCCCGGGTCTGGGGCCAACGTCCTGACTTTC.

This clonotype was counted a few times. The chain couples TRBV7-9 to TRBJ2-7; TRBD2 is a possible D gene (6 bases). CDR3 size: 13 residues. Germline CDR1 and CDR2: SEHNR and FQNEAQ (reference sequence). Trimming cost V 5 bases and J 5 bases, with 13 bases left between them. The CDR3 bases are TGTGCCAGCAGCCTACGGAGGGCCCACGAGCAGTACTTC. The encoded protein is CASSLRRAHEQYF.

The chain's CDR3 is CASSLIQSYEQYF. The DNA for the CDR3 is TGTGCCAGCAGTCTAATCCAGAGCTACGAGCAGTACTTC. The genes are TRBV7-9 and TRBJ2-7; D is unresolved. With 6 bases removed from V and 3 bases from J, the gap between germline ends came to 12 bases. The CDR3 consists of 13 residues. The germline V gene has CDR1 SEHNR and CDR2 FQNEAQ (reference sequence). The variable domain in full, completed from reference TRBV7-9 and TRBJ2-7, reads DTGVSQNPRHKITKRGQNVTFRCDPISEHNRLYWYRQTLGQGPEFLTYFQNEAQLEKSRLLSDRFSAERPKGSFSTLEIQRTEQGDSAMYLCASSLIQSYEQYFGPGTRLTVT.

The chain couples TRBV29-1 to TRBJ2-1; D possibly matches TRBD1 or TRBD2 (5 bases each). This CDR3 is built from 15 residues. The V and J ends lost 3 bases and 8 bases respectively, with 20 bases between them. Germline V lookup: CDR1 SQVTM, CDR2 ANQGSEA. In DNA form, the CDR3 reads TGCAGCGTTGATCCTCGGGGCAGGGCCGGCGATGAGCAGTTCTTC. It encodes CSVDPRGRAGDEQFF.

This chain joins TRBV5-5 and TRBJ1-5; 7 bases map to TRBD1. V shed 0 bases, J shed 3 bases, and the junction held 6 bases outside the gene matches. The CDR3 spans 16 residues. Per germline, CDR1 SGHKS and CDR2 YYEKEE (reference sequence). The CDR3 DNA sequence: TGTGCCAGCAGCTTGGGCCTCAGGGGGAACAATCAGCCCCAGCATTTT. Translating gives CASSLGLRGNNQPQHF.

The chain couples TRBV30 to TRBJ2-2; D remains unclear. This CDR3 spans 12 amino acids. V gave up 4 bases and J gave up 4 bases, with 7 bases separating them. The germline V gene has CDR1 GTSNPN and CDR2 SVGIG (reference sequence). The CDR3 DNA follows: TGTGCCTGGACCCGGAGCACCGGGGAGCTGTTTTTT. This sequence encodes CAWTRSTGELFF.

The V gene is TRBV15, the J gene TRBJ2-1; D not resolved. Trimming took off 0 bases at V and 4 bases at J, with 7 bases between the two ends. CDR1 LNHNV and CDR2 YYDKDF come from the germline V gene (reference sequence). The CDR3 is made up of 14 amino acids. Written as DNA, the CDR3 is TGTGCCACCAGCAGAGAGGTGGAGTACAATGAGCAGTTCTTC. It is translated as CATSREVEYNEQFF.

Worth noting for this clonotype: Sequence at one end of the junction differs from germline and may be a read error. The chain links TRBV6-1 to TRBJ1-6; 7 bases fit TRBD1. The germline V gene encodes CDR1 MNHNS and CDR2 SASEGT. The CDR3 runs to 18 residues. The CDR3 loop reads CAISEATYRGMRNSPLHF. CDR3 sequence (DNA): TGTGCCATCAGTGAAGCGACTTACAGGGGAATGCGGAATTCACCCCTCCACTTT.

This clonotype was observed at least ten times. The CDR3 reads CASSYSSGANVLTF. The CDR3 bases are TGTGCCAGCAGTTACAGCTCTGGGGCCAACGTCCTGACTTTC. This sequence joins TRBV6-2 or TRBV6-3 and TRBJ2-6; the D is unclear. V lost 2 bases and J lost 0, with 2 bases in between. The CDR3 contains 14 residues. Germline values: CDR1 MNHEY, CDR2 SVGEGT.

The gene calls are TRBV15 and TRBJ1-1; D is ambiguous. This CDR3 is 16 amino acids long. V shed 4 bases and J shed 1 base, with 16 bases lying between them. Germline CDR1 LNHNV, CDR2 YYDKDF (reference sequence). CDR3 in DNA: TGTGCCACCAGCATTGGTCGGACTCAAAGGAACACTGAAGCTTTCTTT. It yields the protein CATSIGRTQRNTEAFF.

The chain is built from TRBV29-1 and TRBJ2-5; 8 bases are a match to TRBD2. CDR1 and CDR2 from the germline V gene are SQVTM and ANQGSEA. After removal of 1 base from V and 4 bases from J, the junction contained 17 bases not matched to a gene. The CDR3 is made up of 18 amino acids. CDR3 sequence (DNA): TGCAGCGTTGAAGGGGTTCGGCACGGGAGGGCCTACGGAGAGACCCAGTACTTC. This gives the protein CSVEGVRHGRAYGETQYF.

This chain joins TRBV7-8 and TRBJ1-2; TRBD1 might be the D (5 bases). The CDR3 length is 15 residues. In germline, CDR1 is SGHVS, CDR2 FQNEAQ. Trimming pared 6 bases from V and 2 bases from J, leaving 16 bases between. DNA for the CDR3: TGTGCCAGCAGGCCCCGGGGACCGGAAAACTATGGCTACACCTTC. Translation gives CASRPRGPENYGYTF. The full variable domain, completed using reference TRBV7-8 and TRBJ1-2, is GAGVSQSPRYKVAKRGQDVALRCDPISGHVSLFWYQQALGQGPEFLTYFQNEAQLDKSGLPSDRFFAERPEGSVSTLKIQRTQQEDSAVYLCASRPRGPENYGYTFGSGTRLTVV.

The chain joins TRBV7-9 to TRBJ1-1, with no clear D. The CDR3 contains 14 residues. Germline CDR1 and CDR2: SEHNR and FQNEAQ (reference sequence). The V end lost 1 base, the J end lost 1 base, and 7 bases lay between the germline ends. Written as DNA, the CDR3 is TGTGCCAGCAGCTTAGATAAGGCGAACACTGAAGCTTTCTTT. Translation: CASSLDKANTEAFF.

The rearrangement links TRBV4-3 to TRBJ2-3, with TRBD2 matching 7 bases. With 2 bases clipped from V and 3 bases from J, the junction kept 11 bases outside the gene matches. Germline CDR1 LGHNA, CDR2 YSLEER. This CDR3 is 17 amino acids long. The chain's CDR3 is CASSQLAGAVRTDTQYF. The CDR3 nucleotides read TGCGCCAGCAGCCAACTGGCGGGAGCTGTGAGAACAGATACGCAGTATTTT.